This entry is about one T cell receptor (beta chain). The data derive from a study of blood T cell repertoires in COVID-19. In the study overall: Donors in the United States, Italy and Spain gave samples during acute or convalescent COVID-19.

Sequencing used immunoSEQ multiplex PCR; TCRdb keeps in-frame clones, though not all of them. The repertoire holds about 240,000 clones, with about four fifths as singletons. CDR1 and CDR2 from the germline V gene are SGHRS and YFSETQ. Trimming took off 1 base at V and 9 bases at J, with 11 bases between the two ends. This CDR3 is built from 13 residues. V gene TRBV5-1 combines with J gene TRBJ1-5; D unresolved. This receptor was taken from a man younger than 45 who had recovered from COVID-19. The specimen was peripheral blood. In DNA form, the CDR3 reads TGCGCCAGCAGCTTGCGGGTTGGTGGGCCCCAGCATTTT. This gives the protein CASSLRVGGPQHF.